This T cell receptor (beta chain) derives from a study of blood T cell repertoires in COVID-19. The wider study: Samples representing acute and convalescent COVID-19 were sourced from the United States, Italy and Spain. Nucleic acid was either cDNA or gDNA, and it came from T cells, B-cell-depleted T cells, or PBMCs.

The V gene end was trimmed by 5 bases and the J gene end by 3 bases; junction bases not matched to a gene: 7. The CDR3 loop spans 15 amino acids. CDR1 is SNHLY, CDR2 FYNNEI, per germline. In the original workflow: Amplifying reference gene primers gave estimates of nucleated cell counts. Method: immunoSEQ multiplex PCR; TCRdb's copy keeps in-frame clones and lacks some. V and J calls and clone size are copied from that table; D and trimming were computed from the DNA. The table has some 190,000 clones, about 70% seen once. The rearrangement joins TRBV2 to TRBJ1-3, with 7 bases aligning to TRBD1. The sequencing input was peripheral blood. The receptor was isolated from a woman aged 45-65 years with active or convalescent COVID-19. In DNA, the CDR3 is TGTGCCAGCAGTCCAAGGGGGCGCGATGGAAACACCATATATTTT. Its protein is CASSPRGRDGNTIYF.